The 9 T cell receptor beta chains listed next were all sequenced from one sample in a study of blood T cell repertoires in COVID-19. Profiling relied on immunoSEQ multiplex PCR, and the TCRdb table lists in-frame clones only, not all of them. In the table there are roughly 81,000 clones, roughly 86% of which are singletons. Sequenced sample: peripheral blood. The receptors derive from a man aged 35-49 years with acute or convalescent COVID-19.

This clone was seen a handful of times. The chain has TRBV7-6 and TRBJ1-4; D ambiguous. The length of the CDR3 is 15 residues. Germline assignment: CDR1 SGHVS and CDR2 FNYEAQ. Trimming pared 1 base from V and 4 bases from J, leaving 10 bases between. The CDR3 nucleotides read TGTGCCAGCAGCTTAGGAGGCGGAAATAATGAAAAACTGTTTTTT. This codes for CASSLGGGNNEKLFF.

The chain has TRBV13 and TRBJ1-3; D remains ambiguous. V lost 5 bases and J 0 bases, leaving 14 bases between the germline ends. This CDR3 contains 16 residues. Per the germline V gene, CDR1 is PRHDT and CDR2 is FYEKMQ (reference sequence). In DNA form, the CDR3 reads TGTGCCAGCAGCCCCTCGCCCTGGAGCTCTGGAAACACCATATATTTT. Translated: CASSPSPWSSGNTIYF.

CDR3 in DNA: TGCGCCAGCAGCTTGTCGGGACAGGGGAACTACGAGCAGTACTTC. This sequence encodes CASSLSGQGNYEQYF. The gene calls are TRBV5-1 and TRBJ2-7; TRBD1 agrees at 10 bases. The CDR3 is 15 amino acids. V lost 1 base to trimming and J lost 3 bases; unmatched junction nucleotides: 4. CDR1 is SGHRS, CDR2 YFSETQ, per germline.

The chain uses TRBV29-1 and TRBJ2-5, with 9 bases fitting TRBD1. V was pared by 8 bases and J by 5 bases, with 9 bases of the junction left unmatched. In germline, CDR1 is SQVTM, CDR2 ANQGSEA. The CDR3 length is 13 residues. The CDR3 DNA follows: TGCAGCTTCGGGACAGGGTTTTTTGAGACCCAGTACTTC. Protein: CSFGTGFFETQYF.

This sequence joins TRBV6-6 and TRBJ2-7; 9 bases fit TRBD1. With 6 bases clipped from V and 2 bases from J, the junction kept 5 bases outside the gene matches. From germline, CDR1 is MNHNY and CDR2 SVGAGI (reference sequence). This CDR3 has 14 residues. The CDR3 reads CASRLQGAPYEQYF. The DNA for the CDR3 is TGTGCCAGCAGGCTACAGGGGGCCCCCTACGAGCAGTACTTC.

The rearrangement links TRBV5-4 to TRBJ2-1, with no clear D. The CDR3 length is 12 residues. The V end was cut by 0 bases, the J end by 6 bases, with 4 bases between. The germline V gene has CDR1 SGHNT and CDR2 YYREEE (reference sequence). The CDR3 nucleotides are TGTGCCAGCAGCTTGGACGGCAATGAGCAGTTCTTC. This gives the protein CASSLDGNEQFF.

The chain is built from TRBV10-3 and TRBJ2-3, with 9 bases that match TRBD2. This CDR3 region has 13 residues. The germline V gene encodes CDR1 ENHRY and CDR2 SYGVKD. The CDR3 DNA is TGTGCTGCAGGGGCGGGGGGGCGAGATACGCAGTATTTT. Translating it yields CAAGAGGRDTQYF.

The genes are TRBV7-9 and TRBJ1-1, with TRBD1 as a possible D gene (5 bases). CDR1 SEHNR and CDR2 FQNEAQ come from the germline V gene (reference sequence). V gave up 5 bases and J gave up 4 bases, with 14 bases separating them. This CDR3 spans 14 amino acids. The CDR3 DNA reads as TGTGCCAGCAGCCCAGACCCCGGGGGCACTGAAGCTTTCTTT. Translation: CASSPDPGGTEAFF.

J is TRBJ2-7 and V is TRBV7-9; 12 bases line up with TRBD2. The germline gives CDR1 SEHNR, CDR2 FQNEAQ (reference sequence). CDR3 size: 15 residues. The V segment lost 3 bases and the J segment 3 bases; nucleotides outside the gene matches: 3. CDR3 sequence (DNA): TGTGCCAGCAGCTTGGGACTAGCGGGCGTCTACGAGCAGTACTTC. Residues: CASSLGLAGVYEQYF.